This T cell receptor beta chain was captured by sequencing in a study of blood T cell repertoires in COVID-19. This table comes from immunoSEQ multiplex PCR, and its TCRdb copy is limited to in-frame clones, with some not included. The sample lists roughly 300,000 clones, about 90% seen once, with roughly 0.94% in the top ten. Losses at the gene ends were 0 bases for V and 3 bases for J; bases not matched to a gene: 3. Germline CDR1 and CDR2: SGHRS and YFSETQ. This CDR3 comprises 15 residues. Participants were aged roughly 18 to 90 years, lived in over 20 US areas, and enrolled virtually. Grouping used clinical history reported by participants in a survey and questionnaire. For recovered donors of Cohort 3, there were two negative PCRs, clearance, or symptom resolution.

The receptor was derived from a young woman who had recovered from COVID-19. The chain has TRBV5-1 and TRBJ2-4, with 7 bases identical to TRBD2. Sequencing was done on a sample of PBMCs or T cells enriched from blood (not recorded which). In DNA form, the CDR3 reads TGCGCCAGCAGCTTGGATTGGGGGGGCAAAAACATTCAGTACTTC. Translated: CASSLDWGGKNIQYF.